This T cell receptor (beta chain) was documented in a study of PD-L1 blockade in urothelial cancer. TCRdb keeps only in-frame clones here, not all; method: immunoSEQ multiplex PCR. The repertoire has 40,000 to 45,000 clones, around 89% of them found once; the top ten carry around 14%. The CDR3 loop spans 12 amino acids. CDR1 is SGDLS, CDR2 YYNGEE, per germline. V lost 4 bases to trimming and J lost 2 bases, with 7 bases between them. The material sequenced was PBMCs, taken around atezolizumab (anti-PD-L1) treatment. The chain carries TRBV9 and TRBJ2-7; D ambiguous. The clonotype comes from an older woman with urothelial cancer. DNA of the CDR3: TGTGCCAGCAGCCCAAGCCCCTACGAGCAGTACTTC. This encodes CASSPSPYEQYF.